This TCR beta chain originates from a study of cytomegalovirus exposure and HLA in healthy donors. Study context: There were several hundred genotyped donors. Of these, roughly 86% fell in the genetic ancestry cluster associated with self-reported Caucasian donors.

Both 60 Vbeta primers and 13 Jbeta primers went into the PCR. Assay: immunoSEQ multiplex PCR; the TCRdb copy retains only in-frame clones and omits some. Its clone listing holds about 48,000 clones. Regarding this clone: Antigen specificity is unknown.

Despite likely unrecorded immune exposures, the donors were nominally healthy at the time of sampling. V was shortened by 4 bases and J by 3 bases, with 9 bases between the two germline ends. Germline V gives CDR1 MNHNY, CDR2 SVGAGI (reference sequence). CDR3 length equals 13 residues. Study conclusions and caveats: In a later analysis, TCR beta V- and J-gene trimming was associated with a missense DCLRE1C variant. Information on immune exposure was restricted to one variable (CMV serostatus).

Sequencing used PBMCs. This receptor was identified in a male donor in good health and CMV-seropositive. J is TRBJ2-5 and V is TRBV6-6; D remains unclear. CDR3 DNA sequence: TGTGCCAGCAGTTTGGTGGCAGAAGAGACCCAGTACTTC. Translated, it gives CASSLVAEETQYF.